This TCR beta chain was captured by sequencing in a study of graft-versus-host responses after intestinal transplantation. Comments on this clone: No antigen is known for it.

Profiling relied on immunoSEQ multiplex PCR, and the TCRdb table lists in-frame clones only, not all of them. The sample lists some 40,000 clones, about 94% occurring once. CDR1 and CDR2 from the germline V gene are SGHTS and YDEGEE. This CDR3 has 15 amino acids. Trimming pared 3 bases from V and 6 bases from J, leaving 17 bases between. Overall study findings and caveats: Recipient marrow held GvH clones, some first seen in ileum or blood.

This receptor was taken from a human donor who was the organ donor for an intestinal transplant. The sample consisted of unstimulated CD8+ T cells sorted from spleen or lymph node cells, taken before transplant. The chain links TRBV5-8 to TRBJ2-3; either TRBD1 or TRBD2 may fit D (5 bases each). For the CDR3, the DNA is TGTGCCAGCAGCTCAGCAGGGAGCTTCTCGGATACGCAGTATTTT. This codes for CASSSAGSFSDTQYF.